The 9 T cell receptor beta chains below were found in one sample sequenced in a study of T cell repertoires in cytomegalovirus infection. Via MiXCR, TCRdb re-called the reads, giving one row per CDR3 protein. This table holds around 740,000 distinct CDR3 sequences, under 40% found once. The material sequenced was PBMCs. These TCRs come from a human donor in good health (CMV status not recorded). Some clones in this sample may be carry-over from other donors' samples.

This clonotype has a handful of counts. The J gene is TRBJ2-3, the V gene TRBV12-3 or TRBV12-4; 8 bases agree with TRBD2. This CDR3 spans 15 amino acids. The J segment lost 0 bases and the V segment lost 5 bases, leaving 4 bases of the junction unmatched. CDR3 sequence: CASSPSSGSTDTQYF. The CDR3 region has the DNA TGTGCCAGCAGTCCCTCTAGCGGGAGCACAGATACGCAGTATTTT.

J is TRBJ2-2 and V is TRBV2; no firm D call. The CDR3 sequence is 15 residues long. The germline V and J ends were trimmed by 1 base and 0 bases, with 6 bases remaining between them. Germline CDR1 is SNHLY and CDR2 is FYNNEI. CDR3: CASSEVPANTGELFF. The CDR3, as DNA: TGTGCCAGCAGTGAAGTACCTGCGAACACCGGGGAGCTGTTTTTT.

The gene calls are TRBV25-1 and TRBJ2-7, with 12 bases aligning to TRBD2. Per the germline V gene, CDR1 is MGHDK and CDR2 is SYGVNS. V lost 5 bases and J lost 2; bases outside the gene matches: 4. The CDR3 loop spans 15 amino acids. CDR3 sequence (DNA): TGTGCCAGCAGTATACTAGCGGGGGGAACCTACGAGCAGTACTTC. It specifies CASSILAGGTYEQYF.

Ten or more counts support this clonotype. The rearrangement links TRBV7-2 to TRBJ2-3; D perhaps matches TRBD2 (6 bases). There are 15 residues in the CDR3. The ends were cut back, 8 bases at V and 1 base at J, with 16 bases in the middle. Germline loops: CDR1 SGHTA, CDR2 FQGNSA. The CDR3 nucleotides are TGTGCCAGCTGCATGCCGGGGGTCGGCACAGATACGCAGTATTTT. As protein: CASCMPGVGTDTQYF.

This clonotype was seen only a few times. The J gene is TRBJ2-7, the V gene TRBV7-2; 7 nucleotides align to TRBD2. This CDR3 has 15 amino acids. Germline lookup yields CDR1 SGHTA and CDR2 FQGNSA. V lost 3 bases, J lost 0 bases, and 5 bases stayed unmatched. CDR3 amino acids: CASSFLGEGSYEQYF. CDR3 nucleotide sequence: TGTGCCAGCAGCTTCTTGGGGGAGGGCTCCTACGAGCAGTACTTC.

The rearrangement links TRBV12-3 or TRBV12-4 to TRBJ2-3, with TRBD1 as a possible D gene (5 bases). The V gene lost 5 bases and the J gene lost 4 bases, with 13 bases spanning the gap. The CDR3 is made up of 14 amino acids. The CDR3 region has the DNA TGTGCCAGCAGTCCGCTCGGCAGGGCAGATACGCAGTATTTT. As protein: CASSPLGRADTQYF.

In this sample, this clonotype turned up a few times. This sequence joins TRBV7-2 and TRBJ1-6, with TRBD1 matching 9 bases. Germline assignment: CDR1 SGHTA and CDR2 FQGNSA. The CDR3 totals 16 residues. The V segment lost 5 bases and the J segment 9 bases; nucleotides outside the gene matches: 11. The CDR3, as DNA: TGTGCCAGCAGCCCACAAAAGGACAGGGGTTTTTCACCCCTCCACTTT. Its protein is CASSPQKDRGFSPLHF.

This clonotype was detected only a few times. The chain is built from TRBV7-9 and TRBJ1-4; weak D call: TRBD1 (6 bases). The ends were cut back, 0 bases at V and 1 base at J, with 9 bases in the middle. The CDR3 is made up of 16 amino acids. Germline CDR1 SEHNR, CDR2 FQNEAQ (reference sequence). The CDR3: CASSLAGGRTNEKLFF. For the CDR3, the DNA is TGTGCCAGCAGCTTAGCGGGGGGGCGAACTAATGAAAAACTGTTTTTT.

This chain connects TRBV6-5 to TRBJ2-3; a weak D match, TRBD1 (6 bases). CDR1 and CDR2 from the germline V gene are MNHEY and SVGAGI. With 1 base removed from V and 0 bases from J, the gap between germline ends came to 14 bases. The CDR3 sequence is 17 residues long. CDR3 nucleotides: TGTGCCAGCAGTTACTTGACCGGGACAACTAGCACAGATACGCAGTATTTT. Translated, it gives CASSYLTGTTSTDTQYF.